Below, 19 T cell receptor beta chains from the same sample are listed, as sequenced in a study of PD-L1 blockade in urothelial cancer. Repertoires were generated with immunoSEQ multiplex PCR, while TCRdb's copy carries only in-frame clones and drops some. The top ten clones hold roughly 9.5% of a sample with about 84,000 clones, over 80% of them seen once. This sample comprised PBMCs, obtained around atezolizumab (anti-PD-L1) treatment. The receptors stem from an older man with urothelial cancer.

V gene TRBV23-1 combines with J gene TRBJ2-7; tentative D call: TRBD1 (6 bases). TRBV23-1 is labeled an ORF, and its function is uncertain. V gave up 4 bases and J gave up 4 bases, with 14 bases separating them. This CDR3 is 14 amino acids long. The CDR3 sequence: CASSPPGQGYEQYF. CDR3 DNA: TGCGCCAGCAGTCCCCCGGGACAAGGTTACGAGCAGTACTTC.

The chain couples TRBV15 to TRBJ1-6; TRBD1 might be the D (6 bases). V was cut by 3 bases and J by 8 bases, with 8 bases left in between. The CDR3 runs 13 residues. Germline-derived CDR1 and CDR2 are LNHNV and YYDKDF (reference sequence). The CDR3 DNA reads TGTGCCACCAGCAGGGCAGGGGATTCACCCCTCCACTTT. It specifies CATSRAGDSPLHF.

V and J are TRBV9 and TRBJ2-7; 9 bases agree with TRBD1. Germline values: CDR1 SGDLS, CDR2 YYNGEE. The CDR3 contains 16 residues. J lost 6 bases, V lost 0 bases, and 10 bases had no gene match. This CDR3 reads CASSVDPGTGRSEQYF. Here the CDR3 DNA reads TGTGCCAGCAGCGTAGATCCCGGGACAGGGCGATCCGAGCAGTACTTC.

V usage is TRBV27 and J usage is TRBJ2-3; D possibly corresponds to TRBD1 (5 bases). The CDR3 spans 16 residues. V lost 6 bases to trimming and J lost 0 bases, with 16 bases between them. The V gene's germline CDR1 is MNHEY and CDR2 SMNVEV (reference sequence). In nucleotides, the CDR3 is TGTGCCAGCAGATGGGGCGTACTATCTAGCACAGATACGCAGTATTTT. This translates into CASRWGVLSSTDTQYF.

The rearrangement uses TRBV9 and TRBJ2-3; D call uncertain. The V end lost 1 base, the J end lost 5 bases, and 17 bases lay between the germline ends. This CDR3 is 16 amino acids long. Germline V gene sequence: CDR1 SGDLS, CDR2 YYNGEE. The CDR3 region is CASSVFTGASGDTQYF. CDR3 nucleotides: TGTGCCAGCAGCGTATTTACCGGAGCTAGTGGAGATACGCAGTATTTT.

The chain is built from TRBV7-8 and TRBJ1-2; TRBD1 is a possible D gene (5 bases). V lost 1 base and J lost 8, with 20 bases in between. Germline V gene lookup returns CDR1 SGHVS and CDR2 FQNEAQ. There are 16 residues in the CDR3. The DNA of the CDR3 is TGTGCCAGCAGCTTAGGAGTGGGGGGACGGCTCGGAGGCTACACCTTC. Translated, it gives CASSLGVGGRLGGYTF.

This clone was seen once. This chain uses TRBV15 with TRBJ1-5; D gene unclear. Trimming cost V 0 bases and J 4 bases, with 4 bases left between them. CDR3 size: 13 residues. Germline values: CDR1 LNHNV, CDR2 YYDKDF (reference sequence). CDR3 in amino acids: CATSRDGNQPQHF. CDR3 sequence (DNA): TGTGCCACCAGCAGAGACGGGAATCAGCCCCAGCATTTT.

The chain couples TRBV19 to TRBJ1-1; 9 bases are a match to TRBD1. The CDR3 is 18 amino acids. J lost 1 base, V lost 3 bases, and 12 bases had no gene match. The germline gives CDR1 LNHDA, CDR2 SQIVND (reference sequence). CDR3 sequence: CASSINRGPSLRNTEAFF. In DNA form, the CDR3 reads TGTGCCAGTAGTATCAACAGGGGGCCCTCACTAAGGAACACTGAAGCTTTCTTT.

The V gene is TRBV19, the J gene TRBJ1-1; the D gene is possibly TRBD1 (5 bases). In germline, CDR1 is LNHDA, CDR2 SQIVND (reference sequence). V was clipped by 3 bases and J by 3 bases, with 14 bases between them. The CDR3 extends over 15 amino acids. CDR3 coding DNA: TGTGCCAGTAGTATCAGCCAGGGTTGGGACACTGAAGCTTTCTTT. Its translation is CASSISQGWDTEAFF.

This chain joins TRBV7-2 and TRBJ2-3, with D possibly matching TRBD2 (6 bases). Trimming pared 1 base from V and 0 bases from J, leaving 8 bases between. Germline V lookup: CDR1 SGHTA, CDR2 FQGNSA. This CDR3 is built from 15 residues. The CDR3 reads CASSLDGGSTDTQYF. CDR3 coding DNA: TGTGCCAGCAGCTTAGACGGGGGAAGCACAGATACGCAGTATTTT.

The V gene is TRBV7-9, the J gene TRBJ2-7, with 15 nucleotides matching TRBD2. Germline V gives CDR1 SEHNR, CDR2 FQNEAQ (reference sequence). CDR3 length: 19 amino acids. The ends lost 5 bases at V and 2 bases at J; junction bases unmatched: 13. This CDR3 reads CASSITGTSGRSKTYEQYF. The CDR3 bases are TGTGCCAGCAGCATCACCGGGACTAGCGGGAGGAGCAAAACCTACGAGCAGTACTTC.

V and J are TRBV11-2 and TRBJ1-1; no firm D call. CDR3 length: 16 amino acids. Germline V gives CDR1 SGHAT, CDR2 FQNNGV. The V gene lost 2 bases and the J gene lost 1 base, with 14 bases spanning the gap. CDR3 in amino acids: CASSLLPGPWNTEAFF. CDR3 in DNA: TGTGCCAGCAGCTTATTACCAGGCCCCTGGAACACTGAAGCTTTCTTT.

This rearrangement joins TRBV6-1 to TRBJ2-3, with 8 bases lining up with TRBD2. Trimming took 3 bases from V and 4 from J; bases not matched to a gene: 6. There are 15 residues in the CDR3. CDR1 MNHNS and CDR2 SASEGT come from the germline V gene. The CDR3 sequence is CASSEGLAGADTQYF. DNA of the CDR3: TGTGCCAGCAGTGAGGGGCTAGCGGGCGCAGATACGCAGTATTTT.

The chain combines TRBV6-1 with TRBJ2-1; 8 positions agree with TRBD2. The CDR3 is made up of 15 amino acids. Germline V gives CDR1 MNHNS, CDR2 SASEGT. V gave up 1 base and J gave up 8 bases; unmatched junction bases: 7. The CDR3 DNA is TGTGCCAGCAGTGAAGAGTCGGGGGGGGCATATGAGCAGTTCTTC. It encodes CASSEESGGAYEQFF.

The chain uses TRBV5-1 and TRBJ2-1; 12 bases match TRBD1. Germline-derived CDR1 and CDR2 are SGHRS and YFSETQ. The CDR3 covers 15 residues. J was trimmed by 8 bases and V by 6 bases; bases with no gene match: 9. CDR3 DNA: TGCGCCAGCACCGCCGGGACAGGGGGCTTCGATGAGCAGTTCTTC. Amino acid sequence: CASTAGTGGFDEQFF.

The J gene is TRBJ1-2, the V gene TRBV19, with D perhaps matching TRBD1 (6 bases). This CDR3 has 14 amino acids. The germline gives CDR1 LNHDA, CDR2 SQIVND (reference sequence). The V gene lost 4 bases and the J gene lost 4 bases, with 13 bases spanning the gap. CDR3 sequence reads: CASSRGPGPYGYTF. In nucleotides, the CDR3 is TGTGCCAGTAGTAGGGGGCCAGGCCCCTATGGCTACACCTTC.

The V and J genes are TRBV9 and TRBJ2-1; no definite D call. Germline CDR1 reads SGDLS; CDR2 reads YYNGEE. Trimming took off 0 bases at V and 5 bases at J, with 6 bases between the two ends. The length of the CDR3 is 13 residues. CDR3 residues: CASSVDVNNEQFF. The CDR3 DNA reads as TGTGCCAGCAGCGTAGATGTCAACAATGAGCAGTTCTTC. The full variable domain, in which reference TRBV9 and TRBJ2-1 provide the parts outside the CDR3, is DSGVTQTPKHLITATGQRVTLRCSPRSGDLSVYWYQQSLDQGLQFLIQYYNGEERAKGNILERFSAQQFPDLHSELNLSSLELGDSALYFCASSVDVNNEQFFGPGTRLTVL.

This clone was recorded once. Written as DNA, the CDR3 is TGTGCCAGCTCTCCCGGGACTAGCGGAAATGAGCAGTTCTTC. It translates to CASSPGTSGNEQFF. V usage is TRBV18 and J usage is TRBJ2-1, with TRBD2 matching over 11 bases. Germline V gene data show CDR1 as KGHSH and CDR2 as LQKENI. This CDR3 contains 14 residues. Trimming took 6 bases from V and 7 from J; bases not matched to a gene: 5.

The genes are TRBV13 and TRBJ2-7, with unresolved D. The V end lost 1 base, the J end lost 0 bases, and 13 bases lay between the germline ends. Germline V lookup: CDR1 PRHDT, CDR2 FYEKMQ (reference sequence). The CDR3 has 16 amino acids. The CDR3 DNA reads as TGTGCCAGCAGCTTAGCCCCCACTCCGGGCTCCTACGAGCAGTACTTC. Its protein is CASSLAPTPGSYEQYF.